The T cell receptor (beta chain) under discussion was sequenced for a study of T cells in Graves' hyperthyroidism and ophthalmopathy. This clonotype was detected many times. The CDR3 is made up of 12 amino acids. V lost 7 bases, J lost 1 base, and 8 bases lay in between. The germline gives CDR1 MDHEN, CDR2 SYDVKM. It was RNA transcripts that yielded the amplified TCR beta CDR3 regions. Primed by the HTBI set, a first-round RT-PCR was run on the TCR CDR3. TCRdb reanalysed the multiplex PCR reads using MiXCR and keeps one entry per CDR3 protein. The sample has a few hundred thousand distinct CDR3 sequences; roughly 15% are singletons.

The source of this sequence is a middle-aged woman with Graves' hyperthyroidism. Sequenced material: blood. The chain combines TRBV28 with TRBJ2-7; perhaps TRBD2 as D (5 bases). CDR3 sequence reads: CASKSGSYEQYF. The DNA of the CDR3 is TGTGCCAGCAAAAGCGGTTCCTACGAGCAGTACTTC.